Below, 32 T cell receptor beta chains from the same sample are listed, as sequenced in a study of CD8+CD57+ T cells in acquired aplastic anemia. It was genomic DNA that served as the template for profiling TCR beta VDJ and CDR3. MiXCR, applied by TCRdb to the reads, yields one record per CDR3 protein. Of about half a million distinct CDR3 sequences listed, less than 35% are singletons. Patients chosen for sequencing had CD8+CD57+ cells that had expanded, as shown by flow cytometry. The specimen was sorted CD4+, CD8+, or CD8+CD57+ T cells (not recorded which) from PBMCs. The source of these receptors is a human donor with aplastic anemia.

This clonotype was counted many times. The J gene is TRBJ2-4, the V gene TRBV7-2; no definite D call. Trimming took off 3 bases at V and 5 bases at J, with 5 bases between the two ends. The CDR3 sequence is 12 residues long. The V gene's germline CDR1 is SGHTA and CDR2 FQGNSA. Here the CDR3 DNA reads TGTGCCAGCAGCTTCCCCGAAAACATTCAGTACTTC. It specifies CASSFPENIQYF.

This chain links TRBV24-1 with TRBJ1-2; 11 bases are a match to TRBD1. This CDR3 comprises 13 residues. J was trimmed by 8 bases and V by 3 bases; bases with no gene match: 1. Germline V gene data show CDR1 as KGHDR and CDR2 as SFDVKD. CDR3 residues: CATSDGQGAGYTF. Written as DNA, the CDR3 is TGTGCCACCAGTGATGGACAGGGGGCGGGCTACACCTTC.

This clonotype showed up just a few times. This rearrangement joins TRBV7-2 to TRBJ2-7; possibly TRBD1 for D (6 bases). The CDR3 has 13 amino acids. Between the trimmed V and J ends, which lost 11 bases and 2 bases, there was a span of 16 bases. Germline V lookup: CDR1 SGHTA, CDR2 FQGNSA. CDR3 in amino acids: CASGVQGTYEQYF. The CDR3 DNA reads TGTGCCTCCGGGGTACAGGGCACCTACGAGCAGTACTTC. The whole variable domain, filled in from reference TRBV7-2 and TRBJ2-7, reads GAGVSQSPSNKVTEKGKDVELRCDPISGHTALYWYRQSLGQGLEFLIYFQGNSAPDKSGLPSDRFSAERTGGSVSTLTIQRTQQEDSAVYLCASGVQGTYEQYFGPGTRLTVT.

Only a few counts were recorded for this clonotype. The V call is TRBV5-1, the J call TRBJ1-6; D is ambiguous. V lost 5 bases to trimming and J lost 0 bases, with 9 bases between them. Germline V gene sequence: CDR1 SGHRS, CDR2 YFSETQ. The CDR3 length is 15 residues. The chain's CDR3 is CASSTGSSYNSPLHF. CDR3 coding DNA: TGCGCCAGCAGTACCGGGAGCTCCTATAATTCACCCCTCCACTTT.

The chain uses TRBV6-1 and TRBJ2-7; 7 bases align to TRBD2. V shed 11 bases, J shed 2 bases, and the junction held 3 bases outside the gene matches. In germline, CDR1 is MNHNS, CDR2 SASEGT. CDR3 size: 11 residues. CDR3 in DNA: TGTGCCGGGGGGGTGGCCTACGAGCAGTACTTC. This encodes CAGGVAYEQYF.

The V call is TRBV6-5, the J call TRBJ2-1; D gene unclear. Germline loops: CDR1 MNHEY, CDR2 SVGAGI. CDR3 length equals 14 residues. Trimming shortened V by 4 bases and J by 3 bases, and 10 bases separated the two germline ends. This chain's CDR3 is CASSLGANYNEQFF. CDR3 sequence (DNA): TGTGCCAGCAGTTTAGGCGCAAACTACAATGAGCAGTTCTTC.

The rearrangement uses TRBV5-1 and TRBJ1-1, with D tentatively TRBD1 (6 bases). The CDR3 sequence is 16 residues long. The V gene's germline CDR1 is SGHRS and CDR2 YFSETQ. Trimming stripped 4 bases from V and 0 bases from J, with 16 bases between. CDR3 nucleotides: TGCGCCAGCAGCCCACGACAGGAGACAATGAACACTGAAGCTTTCTTT. It yields the protein CASSPRQETMNTEAFF.

The sample holds a few counts of this clonotype. The chain carries TRBV20-1 and TRBJ1-1, with D uncertain. CDR3 length equals 13 residues. V lost 3 bases and J 2 bases, leaving 10 bases between the germline ends. From germline, CDR1 is DFQATT and CDR2 SNEGSKA (reference sequence). The CDR3 here is CSASPHPNTEAFF. CDR3 DNA: TGCAGTGCTAGCCCCCATCCTAACACTGAAGCTTTCTTT.

This clonotype was picked up a small number of times. The V gene is TRBV15, the J gene TRBJ2-7, with 9 bases fitting TRBD1. After removal of 5 bases from V and 3 bases from J, the junction contained 8 bases not matched to a gene. CDR1 is LNHNV, CDR2 YYDKDF, per germline (reference sequence). The CDR3 length is 15 residues. In DNA form, the CDR3 reads TGTGCCACCAGCGTCGGGACAGGGATTGGCTACGAGCAGTACTTC. This encodes CATSVGTGIGYEQYF.

This clonotype turned up a few times. For the CDR3, the DNA is TGCGCCAGCAGGACTACACTAGGCGCAGGCTCTGGGGCCAACGTCCTGACTTTC. Translating it yields CASRTTLGAGSGANVLTF. The chain uses TRBV5-1 and TRBJ2-6; tentative D call: TRBD2 (5 bases). The germline CDR1 and CDR2 sequences are SGHRS and YFSETQ. The V and J ends lost 5 bases and 0 bases respectively, with 18 bases between them. The CDR3 sequence is 18 residues long.

Ten or more counts support this clonotype. J is TRBJ2-1 and V is TRBV19; no definite D call. Trimming removed 1 base from V and 3 bases from J, with 10 bases in between. The germline gives CDR1 LNHDA, CDR2 SQIVND (reference sequence). The CDR3 totals 15 residues. CDR3 nucleotide sequence: TGTGCCAGTAGTATAGTAGGTACAAACTACAATGAGCAGTTCTTC. Encoded protein: CASSIVGTNYNEQFF.

This rearrangement joins TRBV25-1 to TRBJ2-1; no clear D gene. The ends were cut back, 7 bases at V and 10 bases at J, with 23 bases in the middle. The CDR3 has 15 amino acids. Germline V CDR1 and CDR2: MGHDK, SYGVNS. The CDR3, as DNA: TGTGCCAGCACCCACTTACCGGCGCCGGGCGGCGAGCAGTTCTTC. Its translation: CASTHLPAPGGEQFF.

In this sample, this clonotype turned up many times. This rearrangement joins TRBV7-2 to TRBJ1-2; D is possibly TRBD1 (6 bases). The CDR3 covers 12 residues. Per germline, CDR1 SGHTA and CDR2 FQGNSA. Trimming pared 6 bases from V and 9 bases from J, leaving 14 bases between. The CDR3 reads CASSYGTKRYTF. In DNA, the CDR3 is TGTGCCAGCAGTTACGGGACAAAACGCTACACCTTC.

V usage is TRBV11-2 and J usage is TRBJ2-1, with 14 bases that match TRBD2. With 0 bases clipped from V and 9 bases from J, the junction kept 4 bases outside the gene matches. The CDR3 covers 16 residues. Germline CDR1 SGHAT, CDR2 FQNNGV. The chain's CDR3 is CASSLEGLAGASEQFF. CDR3 DNA sequence: TGTGCCAGCAGCTTAGAGGGACTAGCGGGGGCCAGTGAGCAGTTCTTC. Supplemented by reference TRBV11-2 and TRBJ2-1, the full variable domain reads EAGVAQSPRYKIIEKRQSVAFWCNPISGHATLYWYQQILGQGPKLLIQFQNNGVVDDSQLPKDRFSAERLKGVDSTLKIQPAKLEDSAVYLCASSLEGLAGASEQFFGPGTRLTVL.

The rearrangement uses TRBV10-2 and TRBJ2-3; 12 positions match TRBD2. The CDR3 contains 14 residues. Germline values: CDR1 WSHSY, CDR2 SAAADI. V gave up 10 bases and J gave up 5 bases; unmatched junction bases: 7. The CDR3, as DNA: TGCGCCACTAGACTAGCGGGGGTTTTAGATACGCAGTATTTT. This gives the protein CATRLAGVLDTQYF.

This clonotype was picked up many times. V is TRBV10-3 and J is TRBJ1-1; TRBD1 agrees at 7 bases. The CDR3 totals 13 residues. The V and J ends lost 10 bases and 5 bases, in that order; junction bases with no gene match: 10. CDR1 is ENHRY, CDR2 SYGVKD, per germline. CDR3 amino acids: CASRQGMETEAFF. DNA for the CDR3: TGTGCCAGTCGACAGGGAATGGAGACTGAAGCTTTCTTT.

The chain uses TRBV5-4 and TRBJ1-6, with D unclear. Germline V gene data show CDR1 as SGHNT and CDR2 as YYREEE (reference sequence). Trimming removed 4 bases from V and 6 bases from J, with 11 bases in between. The CDR3 runs to 14 residues. CDR3 nucleotide sequence: TGTGCCAGCAGCCAAGGAGAGATTAATTCACCCCTCCACTTT. Translating it yields CASSQGEINSPLHF.

The chain carries TRBV6-5 and TRBJ2-7; D is possibly TRBD1 (6 bases). The germline V gene encodes CDR1 MNHEY and CDR2 SVGAGI. Between the trimmed V and J ends, which lost 2 bases and 4 bases, there was a span of 12 bases. CDR3 size: 14 residues. The CDR3 loop reads CASSYRAGAYEQYF. The CDR3 DNA reads as TGTGCCAGCAGTTACCGGGCAGGGGCGTACGAGCAGTACTTC.

This chain uses TRBV19 with TRBJ2-5; D unclear. Trimming removed 2 bases from V and 7 bases from J, with 17 bases in between. The germline gives CDR1 LNHDA, CDR2 SQIVND (reference sequence). This CDR3 region has 15 residues. CDR3 coding DNA: TGTGCCAGTAGTATAAACGTGGCCGCTAAAGGGACCCAGTACTTC. It translates to CASSINVAAKGTQYF. Combining the CDR3 with reference TRBV19 and TRBJ2-5 gives the whole variable domain DGGITQSPKYLFRKEGQNVTLSCEQNLNHDAMYWYRQDPGQGLRLIYYSQIVNDFQKGDIAEGYSVSREKKESFPLTVTSAQKNPTAFYLCASSINVAAKGTQYFGPGTRLLVL.

This clonotype has a count of ten or more. V gene TRBV24-1 combines with J gene TRBJ2-1, with a weak D call TRBD2 (6 bases). Germline assignment: CDR1 KGHDR and CDR2 SFDVKD. The CDR3 length is 16 residues. V lost 4 bases to trimming and J lost 4 bases, with 16 bases between them. As DNA, the CDR3 is TGTGCCACCAGTGACCCCCGGGAGCGGTCATACAATGAGCAGTTCTTC. It translates to CATSDPRERSYNEQFF.

The sample holds a few counts of this clonotype. The chain couples TRBV9 to TRBJ1-2, with TRBD1 matching over 10 bases. V lost 0 bases to trimming and J lost 12 bases; unmatched junction nucleotides: 11. Germline V CDR1 and CDR2: SGDLS, YYNGEE. This CDR3 comprises 15 residues. This chain's CDR3 is CASSVDSGTGVGHTF. DNA of the CDR3: TGTGCCAGCAGCGTAGATTCGGGGACAGGGGTCGGCCACACCTTC.

This clonotype was picked up one time. The chain is built from TRBV15 and TRBJ2-5; 9 nucleotides agree with TRBD2. This CDR3 has 16 residues. V lost 1 base, J lost 5 bases, and 8 bases stayed unmatched. Germline V gene data show CDR1 as LNHNV and CDR2 as YYDKDF (reference sequence). CDR3: CATSRGLAGYRETQYF. The CDR3, as DNA: TGTGCCACCAGCAGAGGGCTAGCGGGGTATCGGGAGACCCAGTACTTC.

The chain employs TRBV2 and TRBJ1-2, with no clear D. Trimming shortened V by 11 bases and J by 8 bases, and 21 bases separated the two germline ends. The CDR3 extends over 13 amino acids. Per the germline V gene, CDR1 is SNHLY and CDR2 is FYNNEI. CDR3 sequence reads: CAGTVGLVKGYTF. The CDR3, as DNA: TGTGCCGGCACCGTCGGCTTAGTGAAGGGCTACACCTTC.

J is TRBJ2-5 and V is TRBV7-6; 7 bases line up with TRBD1. Trimming took 5 bases from V and 3 from J; bases not matched to a gene: 12. Germline V gene lookup returns CDR1 SGHVS and CDR2 FNYEAQ. CDR3 length: 16 amino acids. CDR3 sequence: CASSNSWDSKKETQYF. The CDR3 nucleotides are TGTGCCAGCAGCAACAGCTGGGACAGCAAAAAAGAGACCCAGTACTTC.

This sequence joins TRBV12-3 or TRBV12-4 and TRBJ2-7; D is unclear. This CDR3 has 14 amino acids. The V end lost 6 bases, the J end lost 4 bases, and 16 bases lay between the germline ends. The CDR3 DNA follows: TGTGCCAGCAGCCCATCGGCAGGATGGTACGAGCAGTACTTC. Its protein is CASSPSAGWYEQYF.

There are many counts of this clonotype. A read error may account for a junction end that differs from germline. The chain couples TRBV2 to TRBJ1-2; D remains ambiguous. Per germline, CDR1 SNHLY and CDR2 FYNNEI. The CDR3 length is 13 residues. The CDR3 DNA follows: TGTGACAGCAATATCTTTGCAGACTATGGCTACACCTTC. This codes for CDSNIFADYGYTF.

This clonotype was observed at least ten times. This rearrangement joins TRBV7-3 to TRBJ2-3; 8 positions agree with TRBD1. Per the germline V gene, CDR1 is SGHTA and CDR2 is FQGTGA. The trim removed 3 bases at V and 4 bases at J, leaving 3 bases unmatched. The CDR3 contains 14 residues. In DNA, the CDR3 is TGTGCCAGCAGCTTGGACAGGGAAGCAGATACGCAGTATTTT. Its protein is CASSLDREADTQYF.

This clonotype was counted at least ten times. The V and J genes are TRBV19 and TRBJ2-3; 8 nucleotides align to TRBD1. This CDR3 has 14 amino acids. The J segment lost 6 bases and the V segment lost 5 bases, leaving 7 bases of the junction unmatched. Per the germline V gene, CDR1 is LNHDA and CDR2 is SQIVND (reference sequence). The CDR3 spells CASSEQGDGDTQYF. The CDR3 region has the DNA TGTGCCAGTAGTGAACAGGGGGACGGGGATACGCAGTATTTT. Based on the CDR3 plus reference TRBV19 and TRBJ2-3, the full variable domain is DGGITQSPKYLFRKEGQNVTLSCEQNLNHDAMYWYRQDPGQGLRLIYYSQIVNDFQKGDIAEGYSVSREKKESFPLTVTSAQKNPTAFYLCASSEQGDGDTQYFGPGTRLTVL.

This clonotype was seen many times. The rearrangement links TRBV5-1 to TRBJ1-6; D possibly corresponds to TRBD1 (6 bases). Germline V gene sequence: CDR1 SGHRS, CDR2 YFSETQ. CDR3 size: 15 residues. V was trimmed by 4 bases and J by 5 bases, leaving 13 bases between them. The CDR3 DNA reads as TGCGCCAGCAGCCTGGGAGACAGGAATAATTCACCCCTCCACTTT. Translated: CASSLGDRNNSPLHF. The complete variable domain, with remaining parts taken from reference TRBV5-1 and TRBJ1-6, reads KAGVTQTPRYLIKTRGQQVTLSCSPISGHRSVSWYQQTPGQGLQFLFEYFSETQRNKGNFPGRFSGRQFSNSRSEMNVSTLELGDSALYLCASSLGDRNNSPLHFGNGTRLTVT.

The chain uses TRBV2 and TRBJ1-5; D is ambiguous. CDR1 and CDR2 (germline): SNHLY, FYNNEI. Trimming removed 6 bases from V and 7 bases from J, with 16 bases in between. CDR3 size: 14 residues. The CDR3 coding sequence is TGTGCCAGCAGGAAGACTAGCGGGGTGCAGCCCCAGCATTTT. Translation: CASRKTSGVQPQHF.

This clonotype occurred many times. The V and J genes are TRBV29-1 and TRBJ2-5; D unclear. Germline CDR1 and CDR2: SQVTM and ANQGSEA. V lost 2 bases, J lost 5 bases, and 6 bases lay in between. The CDR3 has 11 amino acids. CDR3 region: CSVEILETQYF. For the CDR3, the DNA is TGCAGCGTTGAAATACTGGAGACCCAGTACTTC.

The gene calls are TRBV29-1 and TRBJ2-7, with 8 bases lining up with TRBD2. Per the germline V gene, CDR1 is SQVTM and CDR2 is ANQGSEA. V lost 3 bases to trimming and J lost 0 bases; unmatched junction nucleotides: 4. The CDR3 extends over 14 amino acids. CDR3 coding DNA: TGCAGCGTTGAGGTGAGCGGGAGCTCCTACGAGCAGTACTTC. This sequence encodes CSVEVSGSSYEQYF.